The 24 T cell receptor beta chains presented below share a single source sample, sequenced in a study of CD8+ T cells in alopecia areata. The treatment here: oral pan-JAK inhibitor, 5-10 mg twice daily. Isolated RNA was reverse transcribed into cDNA used as the sequencing template. TCRdb's table, derived via immunoSEQ multiplex PCR, lists solely in-frame clones and lacks some. The repertoire includes 150,000 to 200,000 clones, under 70% of them detected once, and 0.75% to 0.95% sits in the top ten. The sequenced sample was CD4+ T cells sorted from blood, obtained at week 4, from a patient treated with tofacitinib. Every receptor here comes from a human donor with alopecia areata.

The chain uses TRBV5-1 and TRBJ2-5; D is tentatively TRBD1 or TRBD2 (5 bases each). Germline values: CDR1 SGHRS, CDR2 YFSETQ. Trimming cost V 1 base and J 3 bases, with 16 bases left between them. The CDR3 spans 16 residues. The CDR3 nucleotides read TGCGCCAGCAGCTTGAACGCCGGGACCACCGAAGAGACCCAGTACTTC. This sequence encodes CASSLNAGTTEETQYF.

The table lists this clone with a few counts. This chain connects TRBV30 to TRBJ1-2; maybe TRBD1 (6 bases). The CDR3 has 12 residues. Germline V gene sequence: CDR1 GTSNPN, CDR2 SVGIG (reference sequence). V was cut by 0 bases and J by 8 bases, with 10 bases left in between. This CDR3 reads CAWSVPGAGYTF. CDR3 in DNA: TGTGCCTGGAGTGTACCAGGGGCAGGCTACACCTTC.

The rearrangement uses TRBV25-1 and TRBJ1-6; D unclear. The germline V gene encodes CDR1 MGHDK and CDR2 SYGVNS. Trimming stripped 3 bases from V and 14 bases from J, with 8 bases between. The CDR3 has 11 residues. DNA for the CDR3: TGTGCCAGCAGTGAGACGGGCACCCTCCACTTT. It encodes CASSETGTLHF.

The chain joins TRBV11-2 to TRBJ1-2; no reliable D call. Germline CDR1 is SGHAT and CDR2 is FQNNGV. Trimming removed 1 base at V and 2 bases at J, with 5 bases between. The CDR3 covers 13 residues. CDR3 nucleotides: TGTGCCAGCAGCTTAGTACAGAACTATGGCTACACCTTC. Residues: CASSLVQNYGYTF.

The rearrangement links TRBV6-6 to TRBJ2-7, with no clear D. V was pared by 5 bases and J by 3 bases, with 14 bases between. CDR3 length equals 14 residues. Germline lookup yields CDR1 MNHNY and CDR2 SVGAGI (reference sequence). This CDR3 is CASSAEDGYYEQYF. The DNA of the CDR3 is TGTGCCAGCAGTGCAGAGGACGGATACTACGAGCAGTACTTC.

This clone was found a few times. V usage is TRBV10-3 and J usage is TRBJ2-5; 9 bases match TRBD2. This CDR3 is built from 16 residues. J was trimmed by 5 bases and V by 10 bases; bases with no gene match: 17. Germline loops: CDR1 ENHRY, CDR2 SYGVKD. In nucleotides, the CDR3 is TGTGCCACAAGCGGCGGGGGGGCCGCTAGGATGGAGACCCAGTACTTC. Translation: CATSGGGAARMETQYF.

The chain uses TRBV2 and TRBJ1-5, with no clear D. This CDR3 contains 14 residues. Germline V CDR1 and CDR2: SNHLY, FYNNEI. Trimming took 5 bases from V and 3 from J, leaving 11 bases between them. The DNA of the CDR3 is TGTGCCAGCAGTCATCCGGGAAACAATCAGCCCCAGCATTTT. This gives the protein CASSHPGNNQPQHF.

This chain uses TRBV29-1 with TRBJ2-5, with 9 bases lining up with TRBD1. The junction had 7 bases not matched to a gene; V was cut back by 6 bases and J by 5 bases. In germline, CDR1 is SQVTM, CDR2 ANQGSEA. The CDR3 spans 13 residues. CDR3 region: CSVPTGGRETQYF. CDR3 nucleotide sequence: TGCAGCGTCCCAACAGGGGGCCGGGAGACCCAGTACTTC.

This chain links TRBV4-1 with TRBJ1-2, with D perhaps TRBD1 (6 bases). Germline V lookup: CDR1 MGHRA, CDR2 YSYEKL. V lost 5 bases and J lost 4, with 20 bases in between. The CDR3 loop spans 16 amino acids. CDR3 amino acids: CASSDYDRRPSYGYTF. In DNA form, the CDR3 reads TGCGCCAGCAGCGATTACGACAGGCGCCCTAGCTATGGCTACACCTTC.

There are a few counts of this clone. This rearrangement joins TRBV9 to TRBJ2-7; weak D call: TRBD2 (6 bases). This CDR3 is 14 amino acids long. The germline CDR1 and CDR2 sequences are SGDLS and YYNGEE. The V gene lost 3 bases and the J gene lost 0 bases, with 10 bases spanning the gap. CDR3 amino acids: CASSAGGSSYEQYF. CDR3 DNA: TGTGCCAGCAGCGCCGGGGGAAGCTCCTACGAGCAGTACTTC. The full variable domain, completed using reference TRBV9 and TRBJ2-7, is DSGVTQTPKHLITATGQRVTLRCSPRSGDLSVYWYQQSLDQGLQFLIQYYNGEERAKGNILERFSAQQFPDLHSELNLSSLELGDSALYFCASSAGGSSYEQYFGPGTRLTVT.

In nucleotides, the CDR3 is TGCGCCAGCAGCGGCCAGGGCGGGGAGACCCAGTACTTC. It specifies CASSGQGGETQYF. The V and J genes are TRBV5-1 and TRBJ2-5; D may be TRBD1 or TRBD2 (5 bases each). Germline assignment: CDR1 SGHRS and CDR2 YFSETQ. V was trimmed by 4 bases and J by 5 bases, leaving 12 bases between them. This CDR3 has 13 residues. Complete variable domain (other parts from reference TRBV5-1 and TRBJ2-5): KAGVTQTPRYLIKTRGQQVTLSCSPISGHRSVSWYQQTPGQGLQFLFEYFSETQRNKGNFPGRFSGRQFSNSRSEMNVSTLELGDSALYLCASSGQGGETQYFGPGTRLLVL.

This clone came up a few times. The chain couples TRBV29-1 to TRBJ1-1; tentatively, D is TRBD1 (5 bases). CDR1 and CDR2 from the germline V gene are SQVTM and ANQGSEA. Trimming shortened V by 7 bases and J by 0 bases, and 9 bases separated the two germline ends. The length of the CDR3 is 12 residues. CDR3 bases: TGCAGCGGACGGGACTTGAACACTGAAGCTTTCTTT. It yields the protein CSGRDLNTEAFF. Using reference TRBV29-1 and TRBJ1-1 for the parts outside the CDR3, the full variable domain is SAVISQKPSRDICQRGTSLTIQCQVDSQVTMMFWYRQQPGQSLTLIATANQGSEATYESGFVIDKFPISRPNLTFSTLTVSNMSPEDSSIYLCSGRDLNTEAFFGQGTRLTVV.

The V call is TRBV5-4, the J call TRBJ2-7, with D maybe TRBD2 (7 bases). Germline V gene sequence: CDR1 SGHNT, CDR2 YYREEE (reference sequence). Deletions cut 5 bases from V and 6 bases from J, with 18 bases between. CDR3 size: 14 residues. CDR3 amino acids: CASREGGGNREQYF. DNA of the CDR3: TGTGCCAGCAGAGAAGGGGGGGGAAATCGCGAGCAGTACTTC.

The V call is TRBV28, the J call TRBJ1-2; the D is unclear. From germline, CDR1 is MDHEN and CDR2 SYDVKM. There are 13 residues in the CDR3. V lost 6 bases to trimming and J lost 8 bases, with 16 bases between them. CDR3: CASRPDRYRGYTF. The CDR3 region has the DNA TGTGCCAGCAGACCCGACCGGTATCGGGGCTACACCTTC.

The chain carries TRBV29-1 and TRBJ1-4; D may be TRBD1 (6 bases). This CDR3 has 16 amino acids. Germline values: CDR1 SQVTM, CDR2 ANQGSEA. The ends were cut back, 6 bases at V and 0 bases at J, with 17 bases in the middle. This CDR3 reads CSVGGVLGATNEKLFF. The CDR3 DNA sequence: TGCAGCGTGGGGGGCGTCCTGGGTGCAACTAATGAAAAACTGTTTTTT.

The chain combines TRBV29-1 with TRBJ1-2; 7 bases are a match to TRBD1. Germline V gene sequence: CDR1 SQVTM, CDR2 ANQGSEA. The CDR3 spans 12 residues. V shed 8 bases, J shed 7 bases, and the junction held 10 bases outside the gene matches. The CDR3 nucleotides read TGCAGCAGCGGACAGGCGAATTCTGGCTACACCTTC. Residues: CSSGQANSGYTF.

The gene calls are TRBV7-9 and TRBJ1-1; a weak D match, TRBD1 (5 bases). This CDR3 region has 13 residues. Germline V CDR1 and CDR2: SEHNR, FQNEAQ (reference sequence). V lost 6 bases and J 0 bases, leaving 8 bases between the germline ends. This CDR3 is CASRGTVNTEAFF. In nucleotides, the CDR3 is TGTGCCAGCAGAGGGACGGTGAACACTGAAGCTTTCTTT.

The J gene is TRBJ1-6, the V gene TRBV20-1; D is unresolved. V gave up 7 bases and J gave up 13 bases, with 11 bases separating them. The germline V gene has CDR1 DFQATT and CDR2 SNEGSKA (reference sequence). This CDR3 is built from 10 residues. The CDR3 protein is CSVQPGPLHF. CDR3 nucleotide sequence: TGCAGTGTTCAGCCTGGCCCCCTCCACTTT.

This clone showed up just once. This rearrangement joins TRBV5-6 to TRBJ1-1; no definite D call. Trimming pared 2 bases from V and 6 bases from J, leaving 8 bases between. This CDR3 region has 12 residues. Germline CDR1 is SGHDT and CDR2 is YYEEEE. The CDR3 nucleotides are TGTGCCAGCAGCTTAAATTTGGCTGAAGCTTTCTTT. This codes for CASSLNLAEAFF.

J is TRBJ2-7 and V is TRBV2, with TRBD1 as a possible D gene (6 bases). This CDR3 is 13 amino acids long. Germline values: CDR1 SNHLY, CDR2 FYNNEI. With 8 bases removed from V and 6 bases from J, the gap between germline ends came to 17 bases. Written as DNA, the CDR3 is TGTGCCAGCCTGGTTTACAGGGAAGGCGAGCAGTACTTC. Translation: CASLVYREGEQYF.

This clone was detected once. The identical CDR3 is also encoded by other nucleotide sequences in the sample. V and J are TRBV4-1 and TRBJ2-3; D remains unclear. Germline-derived CDR1 and CDR2 are MGHRA and YSYEKL. This CDR3 spans 13 amino acids. Trimming took off 3 bases at V and 3 bases at J, with 7 bases between the two ends. CDR3 residues: CASSHAITDTQYF. The CDR3 DNA follows: TGCGCCAGCAGCCACGCCATTACAGATACGCAGTATTTT.

This sequence joins TRBV29-1 and TRBJ2-5, with 7 bases that match TRBD1. The germline gives CDR1 SQVTM, CDR2 ANQGSEA. There are 12 residues in the CDR3. The V and J ends lost 5 bases and 2 bases, in that order; junction bases with no gene match: 2. CDR3 residues: CSVTGAQETQYF. The CDR3 DNA sequence: TGCAGCGTTACAGGGGCGCAAGAGACCCAGTACTTC.

This sequence joins TRBV30 and TRBJ2-5; D tentatively reads TRBD1 or TRBD2 (5 bases each). Germline V CDR1 and CDR2: GTSNPN, SVGIG (reference sequence). This CDR3 has 13 amino acids. V lost 3 bases and J lost 4, with 12 bases in between. This CDR3 reads CAWREAGIETQYF. CDR3 in DNA: TGTGCCTGGAGGGAGGCAGGGATAGAGACCCAGTACTTC.

This clone has only a few counts. The chain employs TRBV6-5 and TRBJ2-5; 11 positions match TRBD2. From germline, CDR1 is MNHEY and CDR2 SVGAGI. This CDR3 is 14 amino acids long. Unmatched junction bases numbered 5, after V lost 6 bases and J lost 5 bases. The CDR3 nucleotides are TGTGCCAGCAGCTATACTAGCGGGGGTGAGACCCAGTACTTC. This codes for CASSYTSGGETQYF.